This is a list of T cell receptor beta chains from one sample in a study of T cells in Graves' hyperthyroidism and ophthalmopathy. Using its own MiXCR run on the multiplex PCR reads, TCRdb lists one record per CDR3 protein. The table has 20,000 or so distinct CDR3 sequences, about 49% seen once. The sequenced sample was blood. The receptors were gathered from a woman in her thirties or forties with Graves' hyperthyroidism that later progressed to Graves' ophthalmopathy. The CDR3 runs from the conserved cysteine through the conserved F or W. A D gene is named only where the DNA matches it firmly. Clone size is given for some rows only: seen once, a few or many times, or a class if the clone is expanded.

clone size: few
V gene: TRBV5-5
J gene: TRBJ2-3
D gene: TRBD2
CDR3 DNA: TGTGCCAGCAGCTCGCGGACTAGCGGGACTTACACAGATACGCAGTATTTT
CDR3 protein: CASSSRTSGTYTDTQYF

clone size: few
V gene: TRBV7-9
J gene: TRBJ2-7
D gene: -
CDR3 DNA: TGTGCCAGCAGCTTAGGTTCGGGGGCCGAGCAGTACTTC
CDR3 protein: CASSLGSGAEQYF

clone size: medium-sized
V gene: TRBV15
J gene: TRBJ2-1
D gene: -
CDR3 DNA: TGTGCCACCAGGAGGGGGGATCACAATGAGCAGTTCTTC
CDR3 protein: CATRRGDHNEQFF

clone size: -
V gene: TRBV24-1
J gene: TRBJ2-1
D gene: TRBD1
CDR3 DNA: TGTGCCACCAGTGACGCCGGGACAGGGGGCTTGAGTGAGCAGTTCTTC
CDR3 protein: CATSDAGTGGLSEQFF

clone size: many
V gene: TRBV5-1
J gene: TRBJ1-1
D gene: -
CDR3 DNA: TGCGCCAGCAGCTTGGGGGGCGCGCGTGGCACTGAAGCTTTCTTT
CDR3 protein: CASSLGGARGTEAFF

clone size: few
V gene: TRBV24-1
J gene: TRBJ2-1
D gene: TRBD2
CDR3 DNA: TGTGCCACCAGTGATTTGTCTAGCGGGTACAATGAGCAGTTCTTC
CDR3 protein: CATSDLSSGYNEQFF

clone size: -
V gene: TRBV11-3
J gene: TRBJ2-1
D gene: TRBD2
CDR3 DNA: TGTGCCAGCTGCCTAATCGGGACTAGCGATGGGCAGTTCTTC
CDR3 protein: CASCLIGTSDGQFF

clone size: once
V gene: TRBV19
J gene: TRBJ2-7
D gene: -
CDR3 DNA: TGTGCCAGTAGTGCGGGCCGCACTTACGAGCAGTACTTC
CDR3 protein: CASSAGRTYEQYF

clone size: -
V gene: TRBV7-9
J gene: TRBJ2-5
D gene: TRBD1
CDR3 DNA: TGTGCCAGCAGCTTGGTACAGGGGGACCAAGAGACCCAGTACTTC
CDR3 protein: CASSLVQGDQETQYF

clone size: -
V gene: TRBV20-1
J gene: TRBJ2-1
D gene: -
CDR3 DNA: TGCAGTGCAAGGACTGGCTCCTACAATGAGCAGTTCTTC
CDR3 protein: CSARTGSYNEQFF

clone size: -
V gene: TRBV19
J gene: TRBJ2-7
D gene: -
CDR3 DNA: TGTGCCAGTAGTCCAAGCGGGTCGCGAGAGCAGTACTTC
CDR3 protein: CASSPSGSREQYF

clone size: -
V gene: TRBV14
J gene: TRBJ1-3
D gene: -
CDR3 DNA: TGTGCCAGCAGCCAAGGGGTAGCCCCTGGAAACACCATATATTTT
CDR3 protein: CASSQGVAPGNTIYF

clone size: -
V gene: TRBV20-1
J gene: TRBJ1-2
D gene: -
CDR3 DNA: TGCAGTGCTGGCGGGGGCCCGACCTATGGCTACACCTTC
CDR3 protein: CSAGGGPTYGYTF

clone size: medium-sized
V gene: TRBV7-6
J gene: TRBJ2-7
D gene: TRBD2
CDR3 DNA: TGTGCCAGCAGCTTAGAACTGGCGGGAGGGTCCTACGAGCAGTACTTC
CDR3 protein: CASSLELAGGSYEQYF

clone size: medium-sized
V gene: TRBV20-1
J gene: TRBJ1-6
D gene: TRBD1
CDR3 DNA: TGCAGTGCCATGGGGGGACAGCAATTGTGGGGAGGTTCACCCCTCCACTTT
CDR3 protein: CSAMGGQQLWGGSPLHF

clone size: many
V gene: TRBV6-5
J gene: TRBJ1-5
D gene: -
CDR3 DNA: TGTGCCAGCAATTCGTGGCTTCAGCCCCAGCATTTT
CDR3 protein: CASNSWLQPQHF

clone size: -
V gene: TRBV2
J gene: TRBJ1-1
D gene: -
CDR3 DNA: TGTGCCAGCAGTGCGGCGGGGTTCACTGAAGCTTTCTTT
CDR3 protein: CASSAAGFTEAFF

clone size: -
V gene: TRBV20-1
J gene: TRBJ2-7
D gene: -
CDR3 DNA: TGCAGTGCTACCTCCAGGAGTTACTACGAGCAGTACTTC
CDR3 protein: CSATSRSYYEQYF

clone size: -
V gene: TRBV6-1
J gene: TRBJ1-6
D gene: -
CDR3 DNA: TGTGCCAGCACTCCTAGTATGCTAAGGGGAGATTCACCCCTCCACTTT
CDR3 protein: CASTPSMLRGDSPLHF

clone size: -
V gene: TRBV6-5
J gene: TRBJ1-1
D gene: -
CDR3 DNA: TGTGTCAGCAGTTGCGGGGGGTATACTGAAGCTTTCTTT
CDR3 protein: CVSSCGGYTEAFF

clone size: -
V gene: TRBV20-1
J gene: TRBJ1-2
D gene: -
CDR3 DNA: TGCAGTGCTAGTCAGGGGTCCTATGGCAACACCTTC
CDR3 protein: CSASQGSYGNTF

clone size: medium-sized
V gene: TRBV2
J gene: TRBJ1-4
D gene: -
CDR3 DNA: TGTGCCAGCAGCCTCGGACACGGTAATGAAAAACTGTTTTTT
CDR3 protein: CASSLGHGNEKLFF

clone size: few
V gene: TRBV7-2
J gene: TRBJ2-7
D gene: -
CDR3 DNA: TGTGCCAGCAGCTACGCAGGGACCAAGACCGAGTGGTACTTC
CDR3 protein: CASSYAGTKTEWYF

clone size: -
V gene: TRBV29-1
J gene: TRBJ1-1
D gene: -
CDR3 DNA: TGCAGCGTTGAAGGGGGGGAGACTGAAGCTTTCTTT
CDR3 protein: CSVEGGETEAFF

clone size: -
V gene: TRBV29-1
J gene: TRBJ2-7
D gene: -
CDR3 DNA: TGCAGCGTTGAGACAGGCTACGAGCAGTACTTC
CDR3 protein: CSVETGYEQYF

clone size: -
V gene: TRBV24-1
J gene: TRBJ1-1
D gene: -
CDR3 DNA: TGTGCCACTTCTTCGCGGGGCGCGCACACTGAAGCTTTCTTT
CDR3 protein: CATSSRGAHTEAFF

clone size: many
V gene: TRBV28
J gene: TRBJ1-1
D gene: -
CDR3 DNA: TGTGCCAGCAGCCTGGGGACTGAAGCTTTCTTT
CDR3 protein: CASSLGTEAFF

clone size: -
V gene: TRBV6-4
J gene: TRBJ2-5
D gene: TRBD2
CDR3 DNA: TGTGCCAGCAGTGACTCCGGGGGGACTAGCGGAGAGACCCAGTACTTC
CDR3 protein: CASSDSGGTSGETQYF

clone size: -
V gene: TRBV9
J gene: TRBJ1-2
D gene: -
CDR3 DNA: TGTGCCAGCAGCGTAGATTGGAACTATGGCTACACCTTC
CDR3 protein: CASSVDWNYGYTF

clone size: once
V gene: TRBV12-3/TRBV12-4
J gene: TRBJ2-7
D gene: -
CDR3 DNA: TGTGCCAGCAGCAGCGACAGCGCGATTCCCTACGAGCAGTACTTC
CDR3 protein: CASSSDSAIPYEQYF

clone size: once
V gene: TRBV29-1
J gene: TRBJ2-3
D gene: TRBD2
CDR3 DNA: TGCAGCGTTGTAGGCCCCCGCGGGAGGGCCCAAGATACGCAGTATTTT
CDR3 protein: CSVVGPRGRAQDTQYF

clone size: -
V gene: TRBV5-1
J gene: TRBJ2-2
D gene: -
CDR3 DNA: TGCGTCAGCAGTTCGGGGGAAAAGACCGGGGAGCTGCTTTTT
CDR3 protein: CVSSSGEKTGELLF

clone size: -
V gene: TRBV2
J gene: TRBJ2-6
D gene: -
CDR3 DNA: TGTGCCAGCAGCCGGGCTGATTTAGACACTGAAGCTTTC
CDR3 protein: CASSRADLDTEAF

clone size: medium-sized
V gene: TRBV15
J gene: TRBJ2-5
D gene: -
CDR3 DNA: TGTGCCACCAGCAGAGACGGGATAGAAGAAGAGGCCCAGTACTTC
CDR3 protein: CATSRDGIEEEAQYF

clone size: once
V gene: TRBV5-1
J gene: TRBJ1-6
D gene: TRBD1
CDR3 DNA: TGCGCCAGCAGCTTGGTGGGGACAGGACCCGATTCACCCCTCCACTTT
CDR3 protein: CASSLVGTGPDSPLHF

clone size: many
V gene: TRBV4-1
J gene: TRBJ2-7
D gene: -
CDR3 DNA: TGCGCCAGCAGCCAAGTTTTGGGAACTTCTGGTTACGAGCAGTACTTC
CDR3 protein: CASSQVLGTSGYEQYF

clone size: -
V gene: TRBV7-8
J gene: TRBJ2-2
D gene: TRBD2
CDR3 DNA: TGTGCCAGCAGCATTTCCGGGACTAGAGGCACCGGGGAGCTGTTTTTT
CDR3 protein: CASSISGTRGTGELFF

clone size: -
V gene: TRBV3-1
J gene: TRBJ1-1
D gene: TRBD1
CDR3 DNA: TGCGCCAGCAGCCCCTCTCTGACAGGGTGGGATATCATTGAAGCTTTCTTT
CDR3 protein: CASSPSLTGWDIIEAFF

clone size: medium-sized
V gene: TRBV7-2
J gene: TRBJ2-7
D gene: -
CDR3 DNA: TGTGCCAGCAGCTTAGCACTAGTTTCCGAGCAGTACTTC
CDR3 protein: CASSLALVSEQYF

clone size: many
V gene: TRBV27
J gene: TRBJ2-1
D gene: -
CDR3 DNA: TGTGCCAGCAGTCTAGGAAGCTCCTACAATGAGCAGTTCTTC
CDR3 protein: CASSLGSSYNEQFF

clone size: -
V gene: TRBV7-2
J gene: TRBJ1-2
D gene: -
CDR3 DNA: TGTGCCAGCAGCTTAGGGTTTCAGGGCTATGGCTACACCTTC
CDR3 protein: CASSLGFQGYGYTF

clone size: few
V gene: TRBV19
J gene: TRBJ2-6
D gene: -
CDR3 DNA: TGTGCCAGTAGTGCTCGGACTGCGACCCTCTCTTGGGCCAACGTCCTGACTTTC
CDR3 protein: CASSARTATLSWANVLTF

clone size: -
V gene: TRBV9
J gene: TRBJ1-4
D gene: TRBD1
CDR3 DNA: TGTGCCAGCAGCGCCCGGGACAGCGCCACTAATGAAAAACTGTTTTTT
CDR3 protein: CASSARDSATNEKLFF

clone size: many
V gene: TRBV18
J gene: TRBJ2-7
D gene: -
CDR3 DNA: TGTGCCAGCTCACCCGGGCACGAGCAGTACTTC
CDR3 protein: CASSPGHEQYF

clone size: few
V gene: TRBV15
J gene: TRBJ1-4
D gene: -
CDR3 DNA: TGTGCCACCAGCAGAGATAGGGGAACTCCGGGGGCTGCAACTAATGAAAAACTGTTTTTT
CDR3 protein: CATSRDRGTPGAATNEKLFF

clone size: once
V gene: TRBV6-1
J gene: TRBJ2-4
D gene: -
CDR3 DNA: TGTGCCGCGGTCGGGGAAGGCAATCAGTACTTC
CDR3 protein: CAAVGEGNQYF

clone size: few
V gene: TRBV19
J gene: TRBJ2-7
D gene: -
CDR3 DNA: TGTGCCAGTAGTATGCGGCGAGATTCCTACGAGCAGTACTTC
CDR3 protein: CASSMRRDSYEQYF

clone size: -
V gene: TRBV20-1
J gene: TRBJ2-5
D gene: TRBD2
CDR3 DNA: TGCAGTGCCGTCACACCGGGAGGTTTTGGCAGAGAGACCCAGTACTTC
CDR3 protein: CSAVTPGGFGRETQYF

clone size: -
V gene: TRBV28
J gene: TRBJ2-1
D gene: -
CDR3 DNA: TGTGCCAGCACCCAAGACAGATGGGGCAATGAGCATTTCTTC
CDR3 protein: CASTQDRWGNEHFF

clone size: -
V gene: TRBV9
J gene: TRBJ2-1
D gene: -
CDR3 DNA: TGTGCCAGCAGCGTAGGACGGAGCTACAATGAGCAGTTCTTC
CDR3 protein: CASSVGRSYNEQFF

clone size: once
V gene: TRBV7-8
J gene: TRBJ2-3
D gene: -
CDR3 DNA: TGTGCCAGCAGCCTGGACACCCGCAGCACAGATACGCAGTATTTT
CDR3 protein: CASSLDTRSTDTQYF

clone size: many
V gene: TRBV6-1
J gene: TRBJ2-2
D gene: TRBD2
CDR3 DNA: TGTGCCAGCAGCCGACTAGCGGGAGACACCGGGGAGCTGTTTTTT
CDR3 protein: CASSRLAGDTGELFF

clone size: -
V gene: TRBV25-1
J gene: TRBJ1-4
D gene: -
CDR3 DNA: TGTGCCAGCAGTGTGGGGGCCTTCTTGACTAATGAAAAACTGTTTTTT
CDR3 protein: CASSVGAFLTNEKLFF

clone size: -
V gene: TRBV2
J gene: TRBJ2-2
D gene: -
CDR3 DNA: TGTGCCAGCAGTGAAAGGGGGGCTGGGTACACCGGGGAGCTGTTTTTT
CDR3 protein: CASSERGAGYTGELFF